The source of this T cell receptor (beta chain) is a study of blood T cells in healthy people across ages. Combining a sample-barcoded 5' primer with a J-beta primer mix, a second PCR ran for about 6 to 12 cycles. TCRdb reprocessed the 5' RACE reads with MiXCR, giving one entry per CDR3 protein. Among roughly 800,000 distinct CDR3 sequences listed, less than 70% were seen once. Each donor had about 10 milliliters of peripheral blood drawn. Every sample yielded at least 6.5 million isolated PBMCs. The ends lost 8 bases at V and 7 bases at J; junction bases unmatched: 23. Per the germline V gene, CDR1 is MNHEY and CDR2 is SVGEGT. The CDR3 sequence is 18 residues long. Study-wide findings and caveats: A strong correlation was found between TCR beta diversity and the percentage of naive T cells. Per million T cells, TCR beta diversity dropped roughly linearly as age increased.

In regard to this clonotype: Its specificity is not known.

The receptor's source is an elderly man in good health. Input material: blood. The rearrangement links TRBV6-2 or TRBV6-3 to TRBJ2-7; 10 positions agree with TRBD2. As DNA, the CDR3 is TGTGCCAGCGCCAGACTAGCGGGTCTCCCGGGTCGACCCAATGAGCAGTACTTC. Amino acid sequence: CASARLAGLPGRPNEQYF.